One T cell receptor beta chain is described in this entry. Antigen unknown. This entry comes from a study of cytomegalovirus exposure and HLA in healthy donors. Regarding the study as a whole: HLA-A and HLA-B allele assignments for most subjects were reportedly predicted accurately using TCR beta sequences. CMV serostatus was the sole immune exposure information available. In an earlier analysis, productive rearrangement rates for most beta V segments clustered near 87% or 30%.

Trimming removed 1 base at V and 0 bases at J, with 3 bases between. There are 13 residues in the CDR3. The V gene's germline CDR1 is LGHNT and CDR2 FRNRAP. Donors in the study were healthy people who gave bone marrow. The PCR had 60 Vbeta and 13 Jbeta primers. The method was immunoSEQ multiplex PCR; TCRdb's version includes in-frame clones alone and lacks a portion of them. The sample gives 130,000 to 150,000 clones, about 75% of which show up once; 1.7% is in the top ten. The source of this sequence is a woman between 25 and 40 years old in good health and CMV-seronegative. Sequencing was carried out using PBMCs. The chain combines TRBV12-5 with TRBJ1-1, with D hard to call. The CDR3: CASGLDMNTEAFF. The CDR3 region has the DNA TGTGCTAGTGGTTTGGACATGAACACTGAAGCTTTCTTT.